This paragraph reports one T cell receptor (beta chain). No antigen is known for it. In TCRdb, the RACE reads were re-called with MiXCR into one record per CDR3 protein. This sample yields approximately 97,000 distinct CDR3 sequences, of which 25% to 35% are seen a single time; 10% to 13% belongs to the top ten. The data belong to a study of human T cells and chemical hapten exposure. General study results and limits: The donors suffered from alopecia, so their immune response may not match that of healthy people. Expanded TCRs showed more large CDR3 clusters than pre-sensitization or healthy control sets.

This sample's time point: patch test 3, about 24 weeks after DPC sensitization. Sample treatment: therapeutic diphenylcyclopropenone sensitization with weekly scalp DPC. Whole blood that had not been fractionated was the source of extracted total RNA. Between the trimmed V and J ends, which lost 4 bases and 7 bases, there was a span of 14 bases. This CDR3 contains 14 residues. Germline lookup yields CDR1 DFQATT and CDR2 SNEGSKA (reference sequence). The chain employs TRBV20-1 and TRBJ1-6, with D perhaps TRBD1 (5 bases). The sequencing used whole blood, collected in connection with sensitization to the hapten diphenylcyclopropenone (DPC). The TCR sequence derives from a man aged 35 to 55 with alopecia areata. Some clones in this sample may be carry-over from other donors' samples. CDR3 DNA: TGCAGTGCTAAAGCCGGGACCGTCAATTCACCCCTCCACTTT. Encoded protein: CSAKAGTVNSPLHF.